The T cell receptor beta chain described here comes from a study of blood T cell repertoires in COVID-19. Study overall: Whether acute or convalescent, the COVID-19 samples came from the United States, Italy and Spain. Sources were T cells, B-cell-depleted T cells, or PBMCs; the material itself was cDNA or gDNA.

V gave up 3 bases and J gave up 2 bases, with 11 bases separating them. Germline values: CDR1 MNHEY, CDR2 SMNVEV (reference sequence). CDR3 size: 14 residues. Original analysis: Amplification with reference gene primers provided the estimates of nucleated cell counts. The protocol was immunoSEQ multiplex PCR, while the TCRdb copy is restricted to in-frame clones and leaves out a portion. From that table come the V and J calls and clone size; the DNA was used to work out D and trimming. This table holds around 30,000 clones, 88% found once. The sample taken for sequencing was peripheral blood. The origin of this receptor is a human donor with active COVID-19. The donor label of this sample is uncertain. The chain has TRBV27 and TRBJ2-7, with D unclear. DNA for the CDR3: TGTGCCAGCAGTTTGCCCGGTAAGCCCTACGAGCAGTACTTC. This codes for CASSLPGKPYEQYF.